Listed below are T cell receptor beta chains from one sample, sequenced in a study of post-analysis software for immune sequencing data. A single record per CDR3 protein comes from TCRdb applying MiXCR to the PCR reads. The table shows roughly 670,000 distinct CDR3 sequences, with approximately 60% occurring only once. Sequenced: blood. The receptors derive from a girl aged 2-9 years with multiple sclerosis. CDR3s include the opening cysteine and the closing phenylalanine or tryptophan. The order of the fields is V gene, J gene, D gene, CDR3 protein. A D gene is named only where the DNA matches it firmly.

TRBV11-2	TRBJ2-7	NA	CASSLDLVFVAGSSYEQYF
TRBV12-3/TRBV12-4	NA	NA	CASSPLTRWEQETQFF
TRBV7-2	TRBJ1-1	NA	CASSFSQPGSNTEAFF
TRBV20-1	TRBJ2-1	NA	CSARILRRNNEQFF
TRBV7-3	TRBJ2-1	TRBD2	CASSEGRGVSYNEQFF
TRBV4-2	TRBJ2-1	NA	CASSQAGTPSYNEQFF
TRBV6-5	NA	NA	CASSYVAAQETQYF
TRBV2	TRBJ1-2	TRBD1	CASRTGANYGYTF
TRBV11-2	TRBJ1-1	TRBD1	CASSSKTGSAVTLWGQGTEAFF
TRBV12-3/TRBV12-4	TRBJ1-5	NA	CASSPGAGGQPQHF
TRBV5-1	TRBJ2-5	NA	CASSRAGLQETQYF
TRBV30	TRBJ2-1	TRBD2	CAWGEGTSGYNEQFF
TRBV5-1	TRBJ2-3	NA	CASSFGRTDTQYF
TRBV28	TRBJ1-2	NA	CASSPSRGVSYGYTF
TRBV7-9	TRBJ2-5	NA	CASSPFSGNPYEQDF
TRBV11-3	TRBJ2-1	TRBD1	CASSGGVPGQGRGYNEQFF
TRBV10-3	TRBJ1-2	NA	CAISEELTGSGYTF
TRBV4-3	TRBJ2-3	NA	CASSQDQVQDTQYF
TRBV14	NA	NA	CASSDRGLMGETQYF
TRBV14	TRBJ2-1	TRBD2	CASSQDRGRIPYNEQFF
TRBV2	TRBJ1-2	NA	CASYPGDRIYGYTF
TRBV3-1	NA	NA	CASSQDRDYEQYF
TRBV29-1	TRBJ2-2	NA	CSVEEGRPTGELFF
TRBV3-1	TRBJ2-7	NA	CASPRPAAYEQYF
TRBV5-1	TRBJ1-1	TRBD1	CASSLSGGAGTEAFF
TRBV6-2/TRBV6-3	TRBJ1-2	NA	CASSWGTAGYTF
TRBV5-5	TRBJ2-6	NA	CASSLKGTSGANVLTF
TRBV5-1	TRBJ2-1	TRBD2	CASSLVAGGSYNEQFF
TRBV18	TRBJ2-3	TRBD2	CASSPNGPSLAGGDTQYF
TRBV15	TRBJ2-6	NA	CATSLGHGSGANVLTF
TRBV5-1	TRBJ2-7	TRBD2	CASSLAGTTSSYEQYF
TRBV5-1	TRBJ1-6	NA	CASSLGQFEENSPLHF
TRBV27	TRBJ2-7	NA	CASFSVSYEQYF
TRBV7-6	TRBJ2-1	TRBD2	CASSLKGPTTSGYNEQFF
TRBV9	TRBJ2-1	NA	CARPHNEQFF
TRBV27	TRBJ2-1	TRBD1	CASSLGTGDENEQFF
TRBV6-6	TRBJ2-3	TRBD2	CASRAGGHDTQYF
TRBV5-1	TRBJ2-3	TRBD1	CASSQRQGRGTDTQYF
TRBV20-1	TRBJ2-1	NA	CSARDIGEEYNEQFF
TRBV6-8	TRBJ1-2	NA	CASSYSSVRNYGYTF
TRBV12-3/TRBV12-4	TRBJ2-5	NA	CASSAEGETQYF
TRBV9	TRBJ2-5	NA	CASSAHGAGPQYF
TRBV10-3	TRBJ2-3	TRBD2	CAISESEGSGRAARADTQYF
TRBV12-3/TRBV12-4	TRBJ2-7	TRBD1	CASSSADREQYF
TRBV28	TRBJ2-3	NA	CASSKTGKGDTQYF
TRBV7-3	TRBJ2-1	TRBD2	CASSLTGLEGYEQFF
TRBV9	TRBJ1-2	NA	CASSVEARLGYGYTF
TRBV5-1	TRBJ2-7	NA	CARPQATYEQYF
TRBV4-1	TRBJ2-7	TRBD2	CASSLTTGTSNSYEQYF
TRBV5-1	TRBJ1-2	NA	CASSLASEGDGYTF
TRBV4-1	TRBJ2-1	NA	CASSQADLGFTYNEQFF
TRBV5-1	TRBJ1-1	NA	CASSADDRVNTEAFF
TRBV24-1	TRBJ2-1	NA	CATSDHGGSRNEQFF
TRBV6-2/TRBV6-3	TRBJ2-1	TRBD1	CASSSTRGSEQFF
TRBV29-1	TRBJ2-7	TRBD2	CSVSGGPYEQYF
TRBV7-9	TRBJ2-7	NA	CASSLAGLGRFSYEQYF
TRBV10-2	TRBJ2-3	NA	CASSGGTEQYF
TRBV12-3/TRBV12-4	TRBJ2-6	NA	CASSHSGWQLDSGANVLTF
TRBV2	TRBJ2-1	TRBD2	CARGGGGSPYNEQFF